These 29 T cell receptor beta chains came from one sample sequenced in a study. One entry per CDR3 protein results from TCRdb running MiXCR on the RT-PCR reads. Here the sample spans around 700,000 distinct CDR3 sequences, 14% being singletons. The sequenced sample consisted of memory CD4+ T cells from blood. These receptors came from a female donor in good health, serving as a healthy control.

This clonotype showed up just once. The rearrangement links TRBV10-3 to TRBJ1-4; TRBD1 agrees at 11 bases. V trimming: 7 bases; J trimming: 7 bases; junction bases outside the gene matches: 2. CDR1 is ENHRY, CDR2 SYGVKD, per germline. The CDR3 covers 13 residues. This CDR3 is CAIKGQGGEKLFF. Written as DNA, the CDR3 is TGTGCCATCAAGGGACAGGGGGGTGAAAAACTGTTTTTT.

The chain employs TRBV2 and TRBJ2-1, with D unresolved. With 3 bases removed from V and 2 bases from J, the gap between germline ends came to 17 bases. The length of the CDR3 is 17 residues. CDR1 SNHLY and CDR2 FYNNEI come from the germline V gene. CDR3 sequence (DNA): TGTGCCAGCAGTGATAGTCCACTGGCAAATCCCTACAATGAGCAGTTCTTC. Translation gives CASSDSPLANPYNEQFF.

This clonotype has ten or more counts. V and J are TRBV7-3 and TRBJ1-1; D is undetermined. The CDR3 is 14 residues long. Germline V lookup: CDR1 SGHTA, CDR2 FQGTGA. Between the trimmed V and J ends, which lost 6 bases and 4 bases, there was a span of 15 bases. This CDR3 reads CASSPGNQLTEAFF. DNA of the CDR3: TGTGCCAGCAGTCCCGGGAACCAACTCACTGAAGCTTTCTTT.

The chain is built from TRBV18 and TRBJ1-4, with D uncertain. Trimming removed 3 bases at V and 4 bases at J, with 15 bases between. Germline-derived CDR1 and CDR2 are KGHSH and LQKENI. The CDR3 runs 16 residues. CDR3 DNA sequence: TGTGCCAGCTCACCCTCTCCACCTCGGGGTAATGAAAAACTGTTTTTT. Amino acids: CASSPSPPRGNEKLFF.

The chain combines TRBV5-1 with TRBJ2-1; TRBD1 aligns across 8 bases. V trimming: 2 bases; J trimming: 5 bases; junction bases outside the gene matches: 9. CDR3 length: 16 residues. Germline V gene sequence: CDR1 SGHRS, CDR2 YFSETQ. The CDR3 nucleotides read TGCGCCAGCAGCTTTTATCAGGGGGCGTTGAACAATGAGCAGTTCTTC. Translated: CASSFYQGALNNEQFF.

The table lists this clonotype with many counts. This CDR3 is CSVDSGGGYTF. The DNA for the CDR3 is TGCAGCGTGGACAGCGGTGGGGGCTACACCTTC. This chain connects TRBV29-1 to TRBJ1-2; D perhaps matches TRBD1 (6 bases). The CDR3 totals 11 residues. The V and J ends lost 6 bases and 8 bases respectively, with 13 bases between them. Germline V gene sequence: CDR1 SQVTM, CDR2 ANQGSEA.

Only a few counts were recorded for this clonotype. The chain uses TRBV6-2 or TRBV6-3 and TRBJ1-1, with 7 bases matching TRBD1. The germline V gene has CDR1 MNHEY and CDR2 SVGEGT. Trimming took 0 bases from V and 5 from J; bases not matched to a gene: 6. CDR3 size: 15 residues. The CDR3 sequence is CASSYSRTGITEAFF. CDR3 sequence (DNA): TGTGCCAGCAGTTACTCGAGGACAGGAATAACTGAAGCTTTCTTT.

The gene calls are TRBV5-1 and TRBJ2-1; 12 bases line up with TRBD2. The V gene's germline CDR1 is SGHRS and CDR2 YFSETQ. V lost 4 bases and J lost 8; bases outside the gene matches: 19. The length of the CDR3 is 19 residues. This CDR3 is CASSAPILRLAGVDHEQFF. For the CDR3, the DNA is TGCGCCAGCAGCGCCCCGATCCTACGACTAGCGGGAGTTGACCATGAGCAGTTCTTC.

J is TRBJ1-4 and V is TRBV10-3; possibly TRBD1 for D (5 bases). The germline V gene has CDR1 ENHRY and CDR2 SYGVKD. With 8 bases removed from V and 5 bases from J, the gap between germline ends came to 12 bases. The CDR3 spans 13 residues. CDR3 region: CAIHGDPNEKLFF. The CDR3 coding sequence is TGTGCCATCCACGGGGACCCAAATGAAAAACTGTTTTTT.

Only a few counts were recorded for this clonotype. The chain combines TRBV27 with TRBJ2-2; 9 positions match TRBD1. V lost 4 bases to trimming and J lost 8 bases; unmatched junction nucleotides: 11. The CDR3 spans 16 residues. Germline CDR1 MNHEY, CDR2 SMNVEV (reference sequence). CDR3 nucleotides: TGTGCCAGCAGTTGGACCGGGACAGGGATAACGGGGGAGCTGTTTTTT. Protein: CASSWTGTGITGELFF.

This clonotype was observed many times. The rearrangement links TRBV7-3 to TRBJ1-5; D unclear. Germline values: CDR1 SGHTA, CDR2 FQGTGA. The CDR3 totals 14 residues. The V end was cut by 7 bases, the J end by 2 bases, with 12 bases between. CDR3 sequence (DNA): TGTGCCAGCACTGACGCCGGGGGCAATCAGCCCCAGCATTTT. Translation: CASTDAGGNQPQHF. Full variable domain (outside the CDR3, taken from reference TRBV7-3 and TRBJ1-5): GAGVSQTPSNKVTEKGKYVELRCDPISGHTALYWYRQSLGQGPEFLIYFQGTGAADDSGLPNDRFFAVRPEGSVSTLKIQRTERGDSAVYLCASTDAGGNQPQHFGDGTRLSIL.

The chain employs TRBV20-1 and TRBJ1-1, with D possibly being TRBD1 (6 bases). From germline, CDR1 is DFQATT and CDR2 SNEGSKA (reference sequence). Trimming stripped 1 base from V and 4 bases from J, with 10 bases between. CDR3 size: 13 residues. CDR3 residues: CSARVKGGTEAFF. The CDR3 DNA follows: TGCAGTGCTAGAGTGAAAGGGGGCACTGAAGCTTTCTTT.

This clonotype came up many times. The chain couples TRBV20-1 to TRBJ1-2; perhaps TRBD1 as D (5 bases). The germline gives CDR1 DFQATT, CDR2 SNEGSKA (reference sequence). The CDR3 totals 13 residues. Trimming removed 3 bases from V and 4 bases from J, with 12 bases in between. The CDR3 sequence is CSASPTQGYGYTF. The CDR3 DNA reads TGCAGTGCTAGCCCCACCCAGGGCTATGGCTACACCTTC.

The chain carries TRBV6-5 and TRBJ1-2; 9 nucleotides match TRBD1. The V gene end was trimmed by 5 bases and the J gene end by 4 bases; junction bases not matched to a gene: 5. Per the germline V gene, CDR1 is MNHEY and CDR2 is SVGAGI. The CDR3 is made up of 14 amino acids. CDR3 region: CASSPKGQGYGYTF. Here the CDR3 DNA reads TGTGCCAGCAGTCCCAAGGGACAGGGCTATGGCTACACCTTC.

This clonotype was found a few times. This sequence joins TRBV20-1 and TRBJ1-5; the D gene is possibly TRBD1 (5 bases). Germline V CDR1 and CDR2: DFQATT, SNEGSKA (reference sequence). The CDR3 is 16 amino acids. With 0 bases removed from V and 0 bases from J, the gap between germline ends came to 12 bases. The CDR3: CSARDRRGFSNQPQHF. For the CDR3, the DNA is TGCAGTGCTAGAGATCGTCGGGGGTTTAGCAATCAGCCCCAGCATTTT.

Only a few counts were recorded for this clonotype. The V and J genes are TRBV5-1 and TRBJ2-5; TRBD2 matches at 7 bases. Germline V gene sequence: CDR1 SGHRS, CDR2 YFSETQ. The CDR3 is 14 residues long. Losses at the gene ends were 4 bases for V and 3 bases for J; bases not matched to a gene: 6. In DNA, the CDR3 is TGCGCCAGCAGCCGGAGCGGGGTTGAAGAGACCCAGTACTTC. Protein: CASSRSGVEETQYF.

The rearrangement uses TRBV6-2 or TRBV6-3 and TRBJ2-7, with 7 bases that match TRBD2. This CDR3 has 13 residues. V was clipped by 8 bases and J by 2 bases; unmatched bases: 6. The V gene's germline CDR1 is MNHEY and CDR2 SVGEGT. The CDR3 loop is CASHGLVAYEQYF. The CDR3, as DNA: TGTGCCAGCCACGGACTAGTGGCCTACGAGCAGTACTTC.

This chain links TRBV5-6 with TRBJ1-1, with 8 bases matching TRBD1. Germline CDR1 reads SGHDT; CDR2 reads YYEEEE. This CDR3 region has 18 residues. The ends lost 4 bases at V and 0 bases at J; junction bases unmatched: 14. CDR3 in amino acids: CASSPLTRTGLLNTEAFF. The CDR3 DNA reads as TGTGCCAGCAGCCCACTAACCCGGACAGGGCTCCTGAACACTGAAGCTTTCTTT.

This clonotype was picked up a small number of times. The rearrangement joins TRBV5-1 to TRBJ1-1; D is uncertain. The V and J ends lost 4 bases and 1 base respectively, with 14 bases between them. Germline V lookup: CDR1 SGHRS, CDR2 YFSETQ. This CDR3 contains 15 residues. The CDR3 DNA sequence: TGCGCCAGCAGCATCAGCGTTCCAGGGAACACTGAAGCTTTCTTT. Protein sequence: CASSISVPGNTEAFF.

This clonotype occurred many times. The rearrangement joins TRBV12-3 or TRBV12-4 to TRBJ2-7, with TRBD2 identical over 7 bases. Trimming removed 5 bases from V and 7 bases from J; junction bases left unmatched: 11. The CDR3 runs to 14 residues. For the CDR3, the DNA is TGTGCCAGCAGTCCCTGGGCGGGAGCGGGGGAGCAGTACTTC. Its translation is CASSPWAGAGEQYF.

The chain joins TRBV15 to TRBJ1-6; D unclear. The CDR3 has 11 amino acids. V lost 1 base and J lost 12, with 4 bases in between. Germline values: CDR1 LNHNV, CDR2 YYDKDF (reference sequence). The CDR3, as DNA: TGTGCCACCAGCAGAGGAGGACCCCTCCACTTT. Its translation is CATSRGGPLHF. Filled out from reference TRBV15 and TRBJ1-6, the complete variable domain reads DAMVIQNPRYQVTQFGKPVTLSCSQTLNHNVMYWYQQKSSQAPKLLFHYYDKDFNNEADTPDNFQSRRPNTSFCFLDIRSPGLGDTAMYLCATSRGGPLHFGNGTRLTVT.

This clonotype was detected many times. The chain joins TRBV27 to TRBJ2-2, with a tentative D call TRBD1 (6 bases). With 5 bases removed from V and 4 bases from J, the gap between germline ends came to 14 bases. CDR1 is MNHEY and CDR2 is SMNVEV in the germline V gene (reference sequence). The CDR3 has 15 residues. CDR3 in DNA: TGTGCCAGCAGTACGACAGGACGCACCACCGGGGAGCTGTTTTTT. This sequence encodes CASSTTGRTTGELFF.

This clonotype has ten or more counts. The chain uses TRBV29-1 and TRBJ2-5, with 8 bases aligning to TRBD2. Losses at the gene ends were 7 bases for V and 5 bases for J; bases not matched to a gene: 6. The CDR3 runs to 12 residues. CDR1 is SQVTM, CDR2 ANQGSEA, per germline. CDR3 in DNA: TGCAGCGCGGGGGGGGAAAAGGAGACCCAGTACTTC. Translated: CSAGGEKETQYF.

This clonotype appeared a few times. The CDR3 spells CASSDPRGGETQYF. DNA for the CDR3: TGTGCCAGCAGCGACCCTAGAGGGGGGGAGACCCAGTACTTC. The chain links TRBV9 to TRBJ2-5; either TRBD1 or TRBD2 may fit D (6 bases each). Trimming shortened V by 3 bases and J by 5 bases, and 14 bases separated the two germline ends. The CDR3 length is 14 residues. Germline values: CDR1 SGDLS, CDR2 YYNGEE.

The chain is built from TRBV7-9 and TRBJ1-3, with D hard to call. The CDR3 loop spans 13 amino acids. V was shortened by 2 bases and J by 4 bases, with 6 bases between the two germline ends. Germline CDR1 is SEHNR and CDR2 is FQNEAQ (reference sequence). The CDR3 reads CASSLQQGNTIYF. The CDR3 DNA is TGTGCCAGCAGCTTACAACAGGGAAACACCATATATTTT.

This clonotype was seen a handful of times. The rearrangement joins TRBV20-1 to TRBJ1-1, with D tentatively TRBD1 (5 bases). This CDR3 comprises 12 residues. The germline gives CDR1 DFQATT, CDR2 SNEGSKA (reference sequence). With 4 bases removed from V and 4 bases from J, the gap between germline ends came to 10 bases. The CDR3 spells CSAMGLGTEAFF. The CDR3 DNA is TGCAGTGCTATGGGGCTGGGCACTGAAGCTTTCTTT.

In this sample, this clonotype turned up many times. V gene TRBV7-3 combines with J gene TRBJ1-6; D is possibly TRBD1 (5 bases). This CDR3 is 14 amino acids long. Germline CDR1 and CDR2: SGHTA and FQGTGA. V gave up 7 bases and J gave up 8 bases, with 15 bases separating them. The CDR3 protein is CASKEGIADSPLHF. The CDR3 bases are TGTGCCAGCAAGGAGGGGATAGCGGATTCACCCCTCCACTTT.

This clonotype was counted many times. The chain recombines TRBV29-1 with TRBJ1-2; tentatively, D is TRBD1 (5 bases). With 4 bases removed from V and 4 bases from J, the gap between germline ends came to 13 bases. Germline V gives CDR1 SQVTM, CDR2 ANQGSEA. CDR3 length: 13 residues. The CDR3 spells CSVGSGDFYGYTF. The DNA for the CDR3 is TGCAGCGTTGGATCCGGGGACTTCTATGGCTACACCTTC.

The table lists this clonotype with many counts. The gene calls are TRBV5-1 and TRBJ2-7; weak D call: TRBD1 (6 bases). The CDR3 is 13 residues long. V shed 4 bases and J shed 3 bases, with 11 bases lying between them. CDR1 SGHRS and CDR2 YFSETQ come from the germline V gene. This CDR3 reads CASSLGQRYEQYF. Here the CDR3 DNA reads TGCGCCAGCAGCCTCGGACAGCGCTACGAGCAGTACTTC.